Listed below are T cell receptor beta chains from one sample, sequenced in a study of T cells in localized non-small cell lung cancer. Produced via immunoSEQ multiplex PCR; TCRdb's table is partial and in-frame only. This sample has 2,800 or so clones; 18% occur once, and the top ten carry 15% to 25%. Sequenced here: lung tumor tissue, sampled before any cancer treatment. These TCRs come from a man between 40 and 70 years old with stage I squamous cell lung carcinoma. CDR3s leave out the opening cysteine and the closing phenylalanine or tryptophan. A D gene is named only where the DNA matches it firmly.

d_call v_call cdr3_aa
. TRBV30 AWRKTRGTEAF
TRBD1 TRBV9 ASSPGQFMNTEAF
TRBD1 TRBV19 ASSIPGQGKNIQY
TRBD1 TRBV28 ASSLTPGQGFNIQY
. TRBV18 ASSPMSGTGNTIY
. TRBV19 ASSTASRTTEAF
. TRBV6-8 ASSRSLDAYPGGYT
. TRBV9 ASSVVGAEQF
TRBD2 TRBV9 ASSGGTSGLTDTQY
. TRBV19 ASSIMGASPGEAF
TRBD1 TRBV18 ASSPPTGGMGYEQY
TRBD1 TRBV10-2 ASSQGQEAYEQY
. TRBV9 ASSPLFVRNEQF
TRBD1 TRBV5-1 ASQTGALNTEAF
TRBD2 TRBV11-3 ASLGGSTYNEQF
TRBD1 TRBV19 ASSPRGKSYEQY
TRBD1 TRBV6-8 ASTSTGSSTSPLH
. TRBV6-8 ASSFQNRPGGEAF
. TRBV18 ASSPDYNEQF
. TRBV6-8 ASSGVTVATEAF
TRBD2 TRBV11-3 ASSPLAYSSGGRNEQF
. TRBV11-3 ASSSGVRELYTEAF
. TRBV4-1 ASSQDGYYYEQY
. TRBV5-1 ASSLDTGTGANVLT
. TRBV29-1 SVEDVTGGNTGELF
. TRBV9 ASSVGGGMNTEAF
. TRBV6-8 ASSQTEPQAF
. TRBV9 ASSVQGREPDTQY
TRBD2 TRBV11-3 ASSSRTSGGAGEQF
. TRBV6-8 ASSRKGWGTEAF
TRBD2 TRBV19 ASSRTPGGQETQY
. TRBV6-8 ASRPGVRYGYT
. TRBV1 ASSQDWSNGYT
. TRBV11-3 ASSLGGGNQPQH
. TRBV6-8 ASREGSTDTQY
. TRBV19 ASRVADRYGYT
. TRBV19 ASRGQETQY
. TRBV6-8 AISPGPNYGYT
. TRBV19 ASSIPGVYNEQF
. TRBV18 ASSPRSVSAEAF